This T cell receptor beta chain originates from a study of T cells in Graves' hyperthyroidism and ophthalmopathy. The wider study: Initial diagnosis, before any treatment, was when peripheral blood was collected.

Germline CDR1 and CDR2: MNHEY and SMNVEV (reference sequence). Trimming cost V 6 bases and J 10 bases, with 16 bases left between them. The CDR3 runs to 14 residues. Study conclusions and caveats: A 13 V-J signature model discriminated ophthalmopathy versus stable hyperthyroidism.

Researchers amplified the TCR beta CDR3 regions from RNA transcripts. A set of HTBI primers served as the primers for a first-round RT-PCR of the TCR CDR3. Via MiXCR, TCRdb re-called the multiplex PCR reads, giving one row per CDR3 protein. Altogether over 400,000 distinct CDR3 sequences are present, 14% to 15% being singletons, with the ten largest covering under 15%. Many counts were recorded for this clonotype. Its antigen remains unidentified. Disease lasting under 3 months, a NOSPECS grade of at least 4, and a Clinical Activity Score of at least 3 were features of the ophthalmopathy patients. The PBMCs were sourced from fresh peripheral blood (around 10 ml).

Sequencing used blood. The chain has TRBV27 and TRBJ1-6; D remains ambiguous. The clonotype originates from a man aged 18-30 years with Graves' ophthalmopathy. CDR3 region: CASRTPEVWSPLHF. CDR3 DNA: TGTGCCAGCAGGACCCCCGAGGTTTGGTCACCCCTCCACTTT.